This T cell receptor beta chain was recovered during a study of Ad26.COV2.S vaccination and SARS-CoV-2 variants. The method was immunoSEQ multiplex PCR; TCRdb's version includes in-frame clones alone and lacks a portion of them. The sample contains 400,000 to 500,000 clones, 70% to 90% of which appear only once. As for treatment: roughly 18 received Ad26.COV2.S at low or high dose, single or two shots; about 5 received placebo; per-sample allocation not given. Day 63 after the first vaccine or placebo injection was the time point for sampling. The V gene end was trimmed by 0 bases and the J gene end by 9 bases; junction bases not matched to a gene: 8. The germline V gene has CDR1 SGDLS and CDR2 YYNGEE. The CDR3 runs 15 residues.

This receptor was taken from a person between 18 and 65 years old who received the Ad26.COV2.S COVID-19 vaccine or a placebo. The input for sequencing was peripheral blood, taken in a trial of Ad26.COV2.S vaccine versus placebo. V gene TRBV9 combines with J gene TRBJ2-1, with 8 bases matching TRBD1. CDR3 sequence: CASSVEDRAMGEQFF. DNA for the CDR3: TGTGCCAGCAGCGTAGAGGACAGGGCAATGGGTGAGCAGTTCTTC.